A single sample is the source of the 11 T cell receptor beta chains below, sequenced in a study of blood T cell repertoires in COVID-19. Generated by immunoSEQ multiplex PCR, the TCRdb table keeps only in-frame clones and is missing some. The repertoire holds hundreds of thousands of clones, with around nine tenths as singletons. The sequencing sample was made of peripheral blood. The receptors were gathered from a woman between 65 and 79 years old with COVID-19, enrolled during active disease.

The CDR3 sequence: CASSVQVNTEAFF. As DNA, the CDR3 is TGTGCCAGCTCAGTACAAGTGAACACTGAAGCTTTCTTT. This chain links TRBV18 with TRBJ1-1; D uncertain. Germline lookup yields CDR1 KGHSH and CDR2 LQKENI. The ends were cut back, 5 bases at V and 0 bases at J, with 7 bases in the middle. The CDR3 consists of 13 residues.

V is TRBV15 and J is TRBJ1-1; TRBD1 is a possible D gene (5 bases). Trimming left V 0 bases short and J 4 bases short, with 12 bases between. The CDR3 covers 15 residues. Germline lookup yields CDR1 LNHNV and CDR2 YYDKDF (reference sequence). The CDR3, as DNA: TGTGCCACCAGCAGAGATCCGGGAGGGACCACTGAAGCTTTCTTT. Translation: CATSRDPGGTTEAFF.

V usage is TRBV4-3 and J usage is TRBJ1-3; D unclear. The CDR3 has 16 residues. V was cut by 4 bases and J by 0 bases, with 13 bases left in between. CDR1 is LGHNA, CDR2 YSLEER, per germline. The CDR3 loop reads CASSPQAGNSGNTIYF. The CDR3 DNA is TGCGCCAGCAGCCCCCAGGCGGGGAACTCTGGAAACACCATATATTTT.

The genes are TRBV19 and TRBJ1-1; TRBD1 agrees at 7 bases. V lost 11 bases, J lost 1 base, and 4 bases stayed unmatched. This CDR3 region has 12 residues. Germline-derived CDR1 and CDR2 are LNHDA and SQIVND (reference sequence). The DNA for the CDR3 is TGTGCCGTAGGGGACAGGAACACTGAAGCTTTCTTT. Translated, it gives CAVGDRNTEAFF.

The chain carries TRBV13 and TRBJ2-2; D gene unclear. The CDR3 has 17 residues. Trimming cost V 5 bases and J 0 bases, with 16 bases left between them. The germline CDR1 and CDR2 sequences are PRHDT and FYEKMQ (reference sequence). The CDR3 DNA reads TGTGCCAGCAGCCCTAGATATGGGTTCTCGAACACCGGGGAGCTGTTTTTT. Translation: CASSPRYGFSNTGELFF.

The chain links TRBV5-8 to TRBJ1-6, with D unresolved. Looked up from germline, CDR1 is SGHTS and CDR2 is YDEGEE. With 1 base removed from V and 17 bases from J, the gap between germline ends came to 4 bases. The CDR3 has 9 amino acids. This CDR3 is CASSLLFHF. As DNA, the CDR3 is TGTGCCAGCAGCTTGCTTTTCCACTTT.

The rearrangement joins TRBV7-2 to TRBJ2-3; 8 positions agree with TRBD2. The length of the CDR3 is 17 residues. The trim removed 5 bases at V and 4 bases at J, leaving 14 bases unmatched. Germline CDR1 is SGHTA and CDR2 is FQGNSA. CDR3 bases: TGTGCCAGCAGCCTGGGGCGGCGAGCGGGGGTAGCAGATACGCAGTATTTT. It translates to CASSLGRRAGVADTQYF.

The chain joins TRBV28 to TRBJ2-3; the match to TRBD2 covers 9 bases. The CDR3 length is 19 residues. Germline loops: CDR1 MDHEN, CDR2 SYDVKM. The trim removed 3 bases at V and 0 bases at J, leaving 13 bases unmatched. In DNA form, the CDR3 reads TGTGCCAGCAGTTTGGGGCTTGGTGGCGGGGGGGGTAGCACAGATACGCAGTATTTT. It translates to CASSLGLGGGGGSTDTQYF.

The chain is built from TRBV10-1 and TRBJ2-1; the match to TRBD2 covers 9 bases. This CDR3 has 18 residues. Germline CDR1 and CDR2: WNHNN and SYGVQD (reference sequence). With V trimmed by 0 bases and J by 0 bases, 6 bases remained unmatched. CDR3 region: CASSESGSGGSSYNEQFF. As DNA, the CDR3 is TGCGCCAGCAGTGAGTCTGGGAGCGGGGGGTCCTCCTACAATGAGCAGTTCTTC.

This clone has only a few counts. In the same sample, other DNA sequences code for this CDR3. CDR3 coding DNA: TGTGCCAGCAGTGACAGTCCCAATCAGCCCCAGCATTTT. This translates into CASSDSPNQPQHF. V is TRBV2 and J is TRBJ1-5; D uncertain. CDR3 length: 13 amino acids. V was trimmed by 3 bases and J by 3 bases, leaving 6 bases between them. Germline V gene data show CDR1 as SNHLY and CDR2 as FYNNEI.

The V gene is TRBV3-1 (or the pseudogene TRBV3-2), the J gene TRBJ1-6; maybe TRBD1 (6 bases). There are 17 residues in the CDR3. The V and J ends lost 1 base and 11 bases respectively, with 21 bases between them. Per the germline V gene, CDR1 is LGHDT and CDR2 is YNNKEL (reference sequence). CDR3 in amino acids: CASSQVRRYRAVPPLHF. For the CDR3, the DNA is TGTGCCAGCAGCCAAGTTCGACGGTACAGGGCCGTCCCACCCCTCCACTTT.